These T cell receptor beta chains were read from a single sample in a study of T cells in Graves' hyperthyroidism and ophthalmopathy. TCRdb fed the multiplex PCR reads into MiXCR, producing one record per CDR3 protein. The sample consists of around 530,000 distinct CDR3 sequences, about a sixth of them appearing once. Material: blood. These receptors originate from a woman aged 18-29 years with Graves' ophthalmopathy. The CDR3 runs from the conserved cysteine through the conserved F or W.

v_call	j_call	cdr3_aa
TRBV29-1	TRBJ2-1	CSVGGTSGSEWVYNEQFF
TRBV20-1	TRBJ2-3	CSATRKGGGTDTQYF
TRBV30	TRBJ2-2	CAWSVGTRGRWAGELFF
TRBV2	TRBJ1-2	CASRPGHLSTF
TRBV7-8	TRBJ2-7	CASSTSFGPYEQYF
TRBV28	TRBJ2-7	CASSLPGLSYEQYF
TRBV5-1	TRBJ2-3	CASSLTGPHDTQYF
TRBV30	TRBJ1-2	CACRDRGGGYTF
TRBV6-2/TRBV6-3	TRBJ2-5	CATLGGILVQETQYF
TRBV18	TRBJ1-1	CASSPDGGATTEAFF
TRBV12-3/TRBV12-4	TRBJ1-6	CASSLHNSPLHF
TRBV13	TRBJ2-2	CASSLRTSGGDNTGELFF
TRBV16	TRBJ1-1	CASSLGTDDMNTEAFF
TRBV27	TRBJ2-7	CASSLHGETYEQYF
TRBV5-4	TRBJ2-2	CASSLGGQAGGELFF
TRBV28	TRBJ1-1	CASSLPELNTEAFF
TRBV7-9	TRBJ1-2	CASSLAFGQGVRGYTF
TRBV6-1	TRBJ2-5	CASSEASGGLAGGRAQYF